A selection of T cell receptor beta chains follows, all from one sample in a study of control samples from healthy donors and cancer patients. Only in-frame clones appear in the TCRdb table, and some are missing; sequencing was by immunoSEQ multiplex PCR. Of about 85,000 clones listed, about 88% are singletons. Sequenced input: blood. These receptor sequences come from an older woman in good health. CDR3s include the opening cysteine and the closing phenylalanine or tryptophan. D genes are given only for firm matches. Rows give clone size only sometimes, using once, few, many, or a class for an expanded clone.

CDR3 DNA: TGTGCCAGCAGTCTCAGGACAGGCCGATCCTACGAGCAGTACTTC
CDR3 protein: CASSLRTGRSYEQYF
J gene: TRBJ2-7
clone size: -
D gene: TRBD1
V gene: TRBV28

CDR3 DNA: TGTGCCAGCAGCTTAGGCAGGGGGCGAGGTACTGAAGCTTTCTTT
CDR3 protein: CASSLGRGRGTEAFF
J gene: TRBJ1-1
clone size: -
D gene: TRBD1
V gene: TRBV7-9

CDR3 DNA: TGTGCCAGTAGTTACAGGGGGCAGGTGAACACTGAAGCTTTCTTT
CDR3 protein: CASSYRGQVNTEAFF
J gene: TRBJ1-1
clone size: -
D gene: TRBD1
V gene: TRBV19

CDR3 DNA: TGTGCCAGCAGCCCGGCGGGGGGGCGGGAGACCCAGTACTTC
CDR3 protein: CASSPAGGRETQYF
J gene: TRBJ2-5
clone size: -
D gene: TRBD2
V gene: TRBV9

CDR3 DNA: TGTGCCTGGAGTGTACGGGGGCAGGGCAATTCACCCCTCCACTTT
CDR3 protein: CAWSVRGQGNSPLHF
J gene: TRBJ1-6
clone size: once
D gene: -
V gene: TRBV30

CDR3 DNA: TGTGCCAGCCGCGGGGGGGGCGGAACCGGGGAGCTGTTTTTT
CDR3 protein: CASRGGGGTGELFF
J gene: TRBJ2-2
clone size: -
D gene: TRBD2
V gene: TRBV6-5

CDR3 DNA: TGTGCCAGCTCACCGTGGCTTACGGGACCTCGTTCGGGGGAGCAGTACTTC
CDR3 protein: CASSPWLTGPRSGEQYF
J gene: TRBJ2-7
clone size: -
D gene: -
V gene: TRBV18

CDR3 DNA: TGCGCCAGCAGCCCCTCAGTTAGCTCTGGAAACACCATATATTTT
CDR3 protein: CASSPSVSSGNTIYF
J gene: TRBJ1-3
clone size: -
D gene: -
V gene: TRBV5-1

CDR3 DNA: TGTGCCAGCAGCGGAGGAGGGCAAGAGACCCAGTACTTC
CDR3 protein: CASSGGGQETQYF
J gene: TRBJ2-5
clone size: -
D gene: -
V gene: TRBV13

CDR3 DNA: TGTGCCACCTGGGATGTTAGCAATCAGCCCCAGCATTTT
CDR3 protein: CATWDVSNQPQHF
J gene: TRBJ1-5
clone size: -
D gene: -
V gene: TRBV15

CDR3 DNA: TGTGCCAGCAGTACCCGGACAAGGGTGAACACTGAAGCTTTCTTT
CDR3 protein: CASSTRTRVNTEAFF
J gene: TRBJ1-1
clone size: -
D gene: -
V gene: TRBV27

CDR3 DNA: TGTGCCAGCAGCCCGTTAGATGGGTTGAACACTGAAGCTTTCTTT
CDR3 protein: CASSPLDGLNTEAFF
J gene: TRBJ1-1
clone size: -
D gene: -
V gene: TRBV7-6

CDR3 DNA: TGTGCCTGGAGTTTGTCGGATGGAGAGACCCAGTACTTC
CDR3 protein: CAWSLSDGETQYF
J gene: TRBJ2-5
clone size: once
D gene: -
V gene: TRBV30

CDR3 DNA: TGCGCCAGCAGCCCGAACACAGATACGCAGTATTTT
CDR3 protein: CASSPNTDTQYF
J gene: TRBJ2-3
clone size: -
D gene: -
V gene: TRBV5-1

CDR3 DNA: TGCGCCAGCAGCTTGGGGACGGCGGGTGACTATGGCTACACCTTC
CDR3 protein: CASSLGTAGDYGYTF
J gene: TRBJ1-2
clone size: -
D gene: -
V gene: TRBV5-1

CDR3 DNA: TGCAGCGGGGGAGACAACTATGGCTACACCTTC
CDR3 protein: CSGGDNYGYTF
J gene: TRBJ1-2
clone size: -
D gene: -
V gene: TRBV29-1

CDR3 DNA: TGTGCCAGCAGTGCCCTCTTCGGACAGGGGGACGACGAGCAGTACTTC
CDR3 protein: CASSALFGQGDDEQYF
J gene: TRBJ2-7
clone size: -
D gene: TRBD1
V gene: TRBV6-1

CDR3 DNA: TGTGCCAGCAGCCCACTCGAGGACAGAGGCTACACCTTC
CDR3 protein: CASSPLEDRGYTF
J gene: TRBJ1-2
clone size: -
D gene: -
V gene: TRBV5-5

CDR3 DNA: TGTGCCAGCAGTCCCCGCAGGGAGGGCGAGCAGTACTTC
CDR3 protein: CASSPRREGEQYF
J gene: TRBJ2-7
clone size: once
D gene: TRBD2
V gene: TRBV7-9

CDR3 DNA: TGTGCCAGCAGCCGAGGGAACACCGGGGAGCTGTTTTTT
CDR3 protein: CASSRGNTGELFF
J gene: TRBJ2-2
clone size: once
D gene: -
V gene: TRBV12-3/TRBV12-4

CDR3 DNA: TGTGCCAGCAGTGAAAGTTATCGCAATCAGCCCCAGCATTTT
CDR3 protein: CASSESYRNQPQHF
J gene: TRBJ1-5
clone size: -
D gene: -
V gene: TRBV2

CDR3 DNA: TGTGCCAGCAGCTTAAACCCCTACGAGCAGTACTTC
CDR3 protein: CASSLNPYEQYF
J gene: TRBJ2-7
clone size: -
D gene: -
V gene: TRBV7-2

CDR3 DNA: TGTGCCAGCAGCCTCTCACTCGGGGAGCAGTACTTC
CDR3 protein: CASSLSLGEQYF
J gene: TRBJ2-7
clone size: -
D gene: -
V gene: TRBV7-2

CDR3 DNA: TGTGCCAGCAGTTTATGGAGGGGGGGGATCCAAGAGACCCAGTACTTC
CDR3 protein: CASSLWRGGIQETQYF
J gene: TRBJ2-5
clone size: -
D gene: -
V gene: TRBV27

CDR3 DNA: TGTGCCAGCAGCCCCATCCCACAGGCCTTTAATGAAAAACTGTTTTTT
CDR3 protein: CASSPIPQAFNEKLFF
J gene: TRBJ1-4
clone size: -
D gene: -
V gene: TRBV3-1/TRBV3-2

CDR3 DNA: TGCGCCAGCGGCAACAGGGGCAGCACTGAAGCTTTCTTT
CDR3 protein: CASGNRGSTEAFF
J gene: TRBJ1-1
clone size: -
D gene: TRBD1
V gene: TRBV4-3

CDR3 DNA: TGTGCCAGCAGTTTATCGACAGGGGGCAACACTGAAGCTTTCTTT
CDR3 protein: CASSLSTGGNTEAFF
J gene: TRBJ1-1
clone size: -
D gene: TRBD1
V gene: TRBV28

CDR3 DNA: TGTGCCAGCAGCCGAAGTCGGGCTGAGCAGTTCTTC
CDR3 protein: CASSRSRAEQFF
J gene: TRBJ2-1
clone size: -
D gene: -
V gene: TRBV27

CDR3 DNA: TGTGCCAGCAAAAGACAGGGTATGGGGGGCTACACCTTC
CDR3 protein: CASKRQGMGGYTF
J gene: TRBJ1-2
clone size: -
D gene: TRBD1
V gene: TRBV2

CDR3 DNA: TGTGCCAGCAGCTTCGACGATAGCTACACCTTC
CDR3 protein: CASSFDDSYTF
J gene: TRBJ1-2
clone size: -
D gene: -
V gene: TRBV7-8

CDR3 DNA: TGTGCCAGCAGTGAACTGAAGGGGTCGGCAGATACGCAATATTTT
CDR3 protein: CASSELKGSADTQYF
J gene: TRBJ2-3
clone size: -
D gene: -
V gene: TRBV6-1

CDR3 DNA: TGTGCCAGCAGTTGGGGACAGGGTTCCGGCTACACCTTC
CDR3 protein: CASSWGQGSGYTF
J gene: TRBJ1-2
clone size: -
D gene: TRBD1
V gene: TRBV6-5

CDR3 DNA: TGTGCCAGCAGTGACGGCATCTCTGGAAACACCATATATTTT
CDR3 protein: CASSDGISGNTIYF
J gene: TRBJ1-3
clone size: -
D gene: -
V gene: TRBV2

CDR3 DNA: TGTGCCATCGGTCTAGCGGGCACAGATACGCAGTATTTT
CDR3 protein: CAIGLAGTDTQYF
J gene: TRBJ2-3
clone size: -
D gene: TRBD2
V gene: TRBV10-3

CDR3 DNA: TGCGCCAGCAGCGGGATAGCGGGAGCTCTAGATACGCAGTATTTT
CDR3 protein: CASSGIAGALDTQYF
J gene: TRBJ2-3
clone size: -
D gene: TRBD2
V gene: TRBV4-3

CDR3 DNA: TGTGCCAGCAGTGAAACAGGGGGGAACACTGAAGCTTTCTTT
CDR3 protein: CASSETGGNTEAFF
J gene: TRBJ1-1
clone size: -
D gene: TRBD1
V gene: TRBV28

CDR3 DNA: TGCGCCAGCAGCTTGGAAGTGGACACTGAAGCTTTCTTT
CDR3 protein: CASSLEVDTEAFF
J gene: TRBJ1-1
clone size: -
D gene: -
V gene: TRBV5-1

CDR3 DNA: TGTGCCAGCCGGGACTGGCACTCCTACGAGCAGTACTTC
CDR3 protein: CASRDWHSYEQYF
J gene: TRBJ2-7
clone size: -
D gene: -
V gene: TRBV2

CDR3 DNA: TGTGCCAGCAGCTTAGACTACTCAACGGGTTCCACAGATACGCAGTATTTT
CDR3 protein: CASSLDYSTGSTDTQYF
J gene: TRBJ2-3
clone size: once
D gene: -
V gene: TRBV11-2

CDR3 DNA: TGTGCCAGTAGTATAGTGCCAGGGGAGGGCCCTGAAGCTTTCTTT
CDR3 protein: CASSIVPGEGPEAFF
J gene: TRBJ1-1
clone size: -
D gene: -
V gene: TRBV19

CDR3 DNA: TGTGCCAGCTCCCCGGGACTCCAAAACACCGGGGAGCTGTTTTTT
CDR3 protein: CASSPGLQNTGELFF
J gene: TRBJ2-2
clone size: -
D gene: -
V gene: TRBV18

CDR3 DNA: TGTGCCAGCAGTTTGGGGAGGGTCTCAGGCAATGAGCAGTTCTTC
CDR3 protein: CASSLGRVSGNEQFF
J gene: TRBJ2-1
clone size: -
D gene: TRBD2
V gene: TRBV27

CDR3 DNA: TGTGCCAGCTCTGGAACATCTAATGAAAAACTGTTTTTT
CDR3 protein: CASSGTSNEKLFF
J gene: TRBJ1-4
clone size: -
D gene: -
V gene: TRBV18

CDR3 DNA: TGCGCCAGCAGCCCGGGACAAACTAGCACAGATACGCAGTATTTT
CDR3 protein: CASSPGQTSTDTQYF
J gene: TRBJ2-3
clone size: -
D gene: -
V gene: TRBV5-1

CDR3 DNA: TGTGCCAGCAGCTTGGGACAGGGGAACCATGGCTACACCTTC
CDR3 protein: CASSLGQGNHGYTF
J gene: TRBJ1-2
clone size: -
D gene: TRBD1
V gene: TRBV7-2

CDR3 DNA: TGTGCCAGCAGCTCAGAGCGGGGGGGAGAAGATACGCAGTATTTT
CDR3 protein: CASSSERGGEDTQYF
J gene: TRBJ2-3
clone size: -
D gene: TRBD2
V gene: TRBV7-9

CDR3 DNA: TGTGCCAGCAGCTCACAAGGGACTAGCGGAGCGGATACGCAGTATTTT
CDR3 protein: CASSSQGTSGADTQYF
J gene: TRBJ2-3
clone size: -
D gene: TRBD2
V gene: TRBV7-2

CDR3 DNA: TGTGCCAGCAGTTACAGCGTGGATTACCTAGCCAAAAACATTCAGTACTTC
CDR3 protein: CASSYSVDYLAKNIQYF
J gene: TRBJ2-4
clone size: -
D gene: -
V gene: TRBV28

CDR3 DNA: TGTGCCAGCAGCCAAGGAGGCTCCTCCTACGAGCAGTACTTC
CDR3 protein: CASSQGGSSYEQYF
J gene: TRBJ2-7
clone size: once
D gene: -
V gene: TRBV5-5

CDR3 DNA: TGTGCCAGCAGCACCGATTGGACAGAAACCTATGGCTACACCTTC
CDR3 protein: CASSTDWTETYGYTF
J gene: TRBJ1-2
clone size: -
D gene: -
V gene: TRBV7-9

CDR3 DNA: TGTGCCAGCAGCTCGGGGACATACTATGGCTACACCTTC
CDR3 protein: CASSSGTYYGYTF
J gene: TRBJ1-2
clone size: -
D gene: -
V gene: TRBV5-6

CDR3 DNA: TGTGCCAGCTCACCGACAGATAACTATGGCTACACCTTC
CDR3 protein: CASSPTDNYGYTF
J gene: TRBJ1-2
clone size: -
D gene: -
V gene: TRBV18